A selection of T cell receptor beta chains follows, all from one sample in a study of CD8+ T cells in alopecia areata. Only in-frame clones appear in the TCRdb table, and some are missing; sequencing was by immunoSEQ multiplex PCR. This repertoire shows some 130,000 clones, about half found once; its top ten account for roughly 0.45%. The source was CD4+ T cells sorted from blood, collected at week 4, from a patient treated with tofacitinib. The receptors were gathered from a human donor with alopecia areata. Both conserved end residues are part of each CDR3. A D gene is named only where the DNA matches it firmly. The size field is filled for only some rows; it gives once, few, many or a size class.

J: TRBJ2-4; D: TRBD1; size: -; V: TRBV30; length: 15; DNA: TGTGCCTGGAGTGTGTCACCCGGGACAGCAAACATTCAGTACTTC; CDR3: CAWSVSPGTANIQYF
J: TRBJ2-1; D: TRBD2; size: -; V: TRBV29-1; length: 12; DNA: TGCAGCGGCGGACTAGCGGGAGATGAGCAGTTCTTC; CDR3: CSGGLAGDEQFF
J: TRBJ1-3; D: -; size: few; V: TRBV7-9; length: 16; DNA: TGTGCCAGCAGCCCCGTCCGGGGGGCCTCTGGAAACACCATATATTTT; CDR3: CASSPVRGASGNTIYF
J: TRBJ2-3; D: -; size: -; V: TRBV29-1; length: 13; DNA: TGCAGCGTTGTCAGAGGGGACACAGATACGCAGTATTTT; CDR3: CSVVRGDTDTQYF
J: TRBJ1-4; D: -; size: -; V: TRBV30; length: 16; DNA: TGTGCCTGGAGTCCTGACAGGACCTTGAGGATAGAAAAACTGTTTTTT; CDR3: CAWSPDRTLRIEKLFF
J: TRBJ1-2; D: -; size: once; V: TRBV7-2; length: 14; DNA: TGTGCCAGCAGCCCTGGACAGACCTTCTATGGCTACACCTTC; CDR3: CASSPGQTFYGYTF
J: TRBJ2-1; D: -; size: -; V: TRBV18; length: 15; DNA: -; CDR3: CASSPPVGAGTSPLF
J: TRBJ2-1; D: -; size: -; V: TRBV30; length: 13; DNA: TGTGCCTGGAGTACCACCCCCAGAGACGAGCAGTTCTTC; CDR3: CAWSTTPRDEQFF
J: TRBJ2-3; D: -; size: -; V: TRBV11-2; length: 15; DNA: TGTGCCAGCAGCCCTGGGGACTTTAACACAGATACGCAGTATTTT; CDR3: CASSPGDFNTDTQYF
J: TRBJ1-1; D: -; size: -; V: TRBV18; length: 14; DNA: TGTGCCAGCTCACCAGGCAGGGAGAACACTGAAGCTTTCTTT; CDR3: CASSPGRENTEAFF
J: TRBJ2-5; D: -; size: -; V: TRBV5-1; length: 15; DNA: TGTGCCAGCAGCTTGGGTACAGGGCAACAAGAGACCCAGTACTTC; CDR3: CASSLGTGQQETQYF
J: TRBJ2-1; D: TRBD1; size: -; V: TRBV29-1; length: 12; DNA: TGCAGCGTTAGGACAGGAGGAGGTGAGCAGTTCTTC; CDR3: CSVRTGGGEQFF
J: TRBJ2-7; D: -; size: -; V: TRBV30; length: 13; DNA: TGTGCCTGGGGGGCAGGGGGAGGCGACGAGCAGTACTTC; CDR3: CAWGAGGGDEQYF
J: TRBJ2-7; D: -; size: few; V: TRBV2; length: 11; DNA: TGTGCCAGCAGTGGACGGGGCGAGCAGTACTTC; CDR3: CASSGRGEQYF
J: TRBJ1-2; D: -; size: -; V: TRBV5-1; length: 11; DNA: TGCGCCAGCACAAAGGGCTATGGCTACACCTTC; CDR3: CASTKGYGYTF
J: TRBJ2-1; D: TRBD2; size: -; V: TRBV11-3; length: 14; DNA: TGTGCCAGCAGCTTAACTAGCGGGACTCGTGAGCAGTTCTTC; CDR3: CASSLTSGTREQFF
J: TRBJ2-2; D: -; size: -; V: TRBV5-1; length: 12; DNA: TGCGCCAGCAGGAGTAACACCGGGGAGCTGTTTTTT; CDR3: CASRSNTGELFF
J: TRBJ1-6; D: -; size: -; V: TRBV29-1; length: 13; DNA: TGCAGCGCTAGAGAGGGCCTTAATTCACCCCTCCACTTT; CDR3: CSAREGLNSPLHF
J: TRBJ2-3; D: -; size: -; V: TRBV29-1; length: 14; DNA: TGCAGCGTTGAAGGGTGGGGGGAGAGAGATACGCAGTATTTT; CDR3: CSVEGWGERDTQYF
J: TRBJ1-4; D: -; size: few; V: TRBV7-2; length: 15; DNA: TGTGCCAGCAGCATTAGGGGCGTTCGGGTGGAAAAACTGTTTTTT; CDR3: CASSIRGVRVEKLFF
J: TRBJ2-2; D: -; size: -; V: TRBV7-9; length: 16; DNA: TGTGCCAGCAGCCCCAACCGCGGCTTGAACACCGGGGAGCTGTTTTTT; CDR3: CASSPNRGLNTGELFF
J: TRBJ2-7; D: -; size: -; V: TRBV5-6; length: 14; DNA: TGTGCCAGCAGCTTGGAGTCGGCCTACTGGGAGCAGTACTTC; CDR3: CASSLESAYWEQYF
J: TRBJ2-7; D: TRBD1; size: few; V: TRBV27; length: 14; DNA: TGTGCCAGCAGTTCCAGGACAGGGACAGTGGAGCAGTACTTC; CDR3: CASSSRTGTVEQYF
J: TRBJ1-2; D: TRBD1; size: few; V: TRBV7-9; length: 15; DNA: TGTGCCAGCAGCCTCGGGACAGGGGGCGAGGATGGCTACACCTTC; CDR3: CASSLGTGGEDGYTF
J: TRBJ1-1; D: -; size: -; V: TRBV4-1; length: 13; DNA: TGCGCCAGCAGCCAAGGCGTGAACACTGAAGCTTTCTTT; CDR3: CASSQGVNTEAFF
J: TRBJ1-1; D: TRBD1; size: few; V: TRBV6-1; length: 14; DNA: TGTGCCAGCAGTGAAGCGCGGACAGGGCGCGAAGCTTTCTTT; CDR3: CASSEARTGREAFF
J: TRBJ1-2; D: -; size: -; V: TRBV30; length: 12; DNA: TGTGCCTGGAGTGCCGGTGTGATCAGCTACACCTTC; CDR3: CAWSAGVISYTF
J: TRBJ2-4; D: -; size: -; V: TRBV30; length: 12; DNA: TGTGCCTGGAGTGTACTCTTAAACATTCAGTACTTC; CDR3: CAWSVLLNIQYF